The 21 T cell receptor beta chains below were found in one sample sequenced in a study of blood T cell repertoires in COVID-19 (dated by TCRdb to 2020 to 2021). Library preparation used the immunoSEQ multiplex PCR assay. In its TCRdb copy, this immuneACCESS table keeps in-frame sequences only and misses some clones. Where compared with another copy, unresolved V genes explain less than half of these, and the others have no known cause. The sample table lists about 46,000 clones, over 70% of them with a count of one. The ten top clones hold approximately 15% of the sample. Sequenced: peripheral blood. The receptors derive from a human donor in a cohort sampled during active COVID-19.

V usage is TRBV6-5 and J usage is TRBJ2-7, with a possible D match to TRBD2 (6 bases). V lost 6 bases to trimming and J lost 4 bases, with 13 bases between them. In germline, CDR1 is MNHEY, CDR2 SVGAGI. The CDR3 is 13 residues long. CDR3 protein: CASSRDSFYEQYF. The CDR3 DNA reads as TGTGCCAGCAGCCGGGACTCTTTTTACGAGCAGTACTTC.

CDR3 sequence reads: CASSPDRAGTGELFF. CDR3 coding DNA: TGCGCCAGCAGCCCGGACAGGGCGGGCACCGGGGAGCTGTTTTTT. The V gene is TRBV5-1, the J gene TRBJ2-2; TRBD1 aligns across 8 bases. The germline gives CDR1 SGHRS, CDR2 YFSETQ. J lost 4 bases, V lost 4 bases, and 6 bases had no gene match. The CDR3 has 15 amino acids.

The chain has TRBV19 and TRBJ1-4; TRBD1 aligns across 7 bases. This CDR3 is 14 amino acids long. With 4 bases clipped from V and 8 bases from J, the junction kept 7 bases outside the gene matches. The germline gives CDR1 LNHDA, CDR2 SQIVND (reference sequence). Written as DNA, the CDR3 is TGTGCCAGTAGTAGGGACAGACCCGGGGAAAAACTGTTTTTT. This translates into CASSRDRPGEKLFF.

The V call is TRBV4-2, the J call TRBJ2-7, with TRBD1 matching 8 bases. Trimming at V came to 4 bases and at J to 7 bases, leaving 15 bases not matched to a gene. Germline CDR1 LGHNA, CDR2 YNFKEQ. The CDR3 loop spans 16 amino acids. As DNA, the CDR3 is TGTGCCAGCAGCCCGATAGGGACAGGTGGATTTCGGGAGCAGTACTTC. Protein product: CASSPIGTGGFREQYF.

The CDR3 sequence: CASSQTTGNTNEKLFF. In DNA form, the CDR3 reads TGTGCCAGCAGTCAAACCACCGGGAATACCAATGAAAAACTGTTTTTT. The chain couples TRBV25-1 to TRBJ1-4; D gene ambiguous. This CDR3 comprises 16 residues. Germline assignment: CDR1 MGHDK and CDR2 SYGVNS. With 5 bases removed from V and 5 bases from J, the gap between germline ends came to 18 bases.

The rearrangement links TRBV18 to TRBJ2-5, with no clear D. Trimming pared 6 bases from V and 1 base from J, leaving 9 bases between. Germline-derived CDR1 and CDR2 are KGHSH and LQKENI. The CDR3 extends over 13 amino acids. CDR3 in amino acids: CASSPRSQETQYF. The CDR3 DNA follows: TGTGCCAGCTCGCCCAGGTCCCAAGAGACCCAGTACTTC.

The CDR3 DNA is TGTGCCAGCAGTGTACAGGGGGTCCCGAACACCGGGGAGCTGTTTTTT. Its protein product is CASSVQGVPNTGELFF. This sequence joins TRBV6-4 and TRBJ2-2; the match to TRBD1 covers 8 bases. Germline CDR1 is MRHNA and CDR2 is SNTAGT. The length of the CDR3 is 16 residues. V gave up 4 bases and J gave up 0 bases; unmatched junction bases: 4.

This clone was recorded once. The CDR3 DNA sequence: TGCGCCAGCAGCGTAGCCTACGAGCAGTACTTC. Protein sequence: CASSVAYEQYF. This chain links TRBV5-1 with TRBJ2-7; D not resolved. Trimming cost V 4 bases and J 2 bases, with 4 bases left between them. Germline values: CDR1 SGHRS, CDR2 YFSETQ. This CDR3 comprises 11 residues.

The rearrangement joins TRBV15 to TRBJ1-6; 7 positions agree with TRBD1. Germline trimming cut 2 bases from V and 7 bases from J; bases unmatched to any gene: 5. The germline gives CDR1 LNHNV, CDR2 YYDKDF (reference sequence). The CDR3 consists of 15 residues. The CDR3 loop is CATSRYPGQNSPLHF. CDR3 nucleotides: TGTGCCACCAGCAGATACCCGGGACAGAATTCACCCCTCCACTTT.

The genes are TRBV7-9 and TRBJ2-1; 7 bases line up with TRBD2. The germline V gene has CDR1 SEHNR and CDR2 FQNEAQ (reference sequence). Trimming took 5 bases from V and 6 from J; bases not matched to a gene: 19. The CDR3 runs to 18 residues. CDR3 region: CASSHIRTSESTSNEQFF. The CDR3 DNA is TGTGCCAGCAGCCACATCCGAACTAGCGAGTCAACTTCCAATGAGCAGTTCTTC.

In nucleotides, the CDR3 is TGCGCCAGCAGTGAGAGACAGGGGTATACCGGGGAGCTGTTTTTT. Encoded protein: CASSERQGYTGELFF. The chain uses TRBV10-1 and TRBJ2-2; 8 bases agree with TRBD1. Germline CDR1 and CDR2: WNHNN and SYGVQD (reference sequence). The CDR3 consists of 15 residues. The junction had 4 bases not matched to a gene; V was cut back by 2 bases and J by 5 bases.

The chain uses TRBV2 and TRBJ1-5; possible D gene TRBD1, 5 bases. Germline CDR1 is SNHLY and CDR2 is FYNNEI. V shed 8 bases and J shed 3 bases, with 14 bases lying between them. This CDR3 is 14 amino acids long. The CDR3 DNA sequence: TGTGCCAGCGGAGACTGGGGGGTCAATCAGCCCCAGCATTTT. Amino acid sequence: CASGDWGVNQPQHF.

The chain combines TRBV6-2 or TRBV6-3 with TRBJ2-5, with 10 bases lining up with TRBD2. Germline CDR1 reads MNHEY; CDR2 reads SVGEGT. The V gene end was trimmed by 2 bases and the J gene end by 5 bases; junction bases not matched to a gene: 5. The CDR3 has 15 amino acids. The CDR3 nucleotides are TGTGCCAGCAGTTACGGAGCGGGAGGGCGGGAGACCCAGTACTTC. This translates into CASSYGAGGRETQYF.

This clone has a handful of counts. The rearrangement joins TRBV4-1 to TRBJ1-5; D is unresolved. Germline CDR1 MGHRA, CDR2 YSYEKL. Trimming removed 4 bases at V and 6 bases at J, with 16 bases between. This CDR3 is built from 15 residues. CDR3 sequence: CASSLQVGVGQPQHF. CDR3 DNA: TGCGCCAGCAGCCTTCAGGTCGGGGTCGGTCAGCCCCAGCATTTT.

V gene TRBV13 combines with J gene TRBJ1-1, with 8 bases that match TRBD1. Looked up from germline, CDR1 is PRHDT and CDR2 is FYEKMQ (reference sequence). Losses at the gene ends were 5 bases for V and 4 bases for J; bases not matched to a gene: 6. The CDR3 is 14 amino acids. The CDR3 sequence: CASSGEGQGTEAFF. The CDR3 nucleotides read TGTGCCAGCAGCGGGGAAGGACAGGGCACTGAAGCTTTCTTT. The variable domain in full, with the rest retrieved from reference TRBV13 and TRBJ1-1, is AAGVIQSPRHLIKEKRETATLKCYPIPRHDTVYWYQQGPGQDPQFLISFYEKMQSDKGSIPDRFSAQQFSDYHSELNMSSLELGDSALYFCASSGEGQGTEAFFGQGTRLTVV.

The rearrangement uses TRBV19 and TRBJ1-1, with 10 nucleotides matching TRBD1. The germline V gene encodes CDR1 LNHDA and CDR2 SQIVND (reference sequence). This CDR3 contains 14 residues. J gave up 11 bases and V 5 bases, and 11 bases lay outside the gene matches. DNA of the CDR3: TGTGCCAGTAGTGAGCGTGACAGGGGGCCTGGTGCTTTCTTT. Its protein is CASSERDRGPGAFF.

V gene TRBV7-2 combines with J gene TRBJ1-3; D uncertain. Trimming removed 1 base from V and 6 bases from J, with 10 bases in between. The length of the CDR3 is 14 residues. From germline, CDR1 is SGHTA and CDR2 FQGNSA. DNA of the CDR3: TGTGCCAGCAGCTTAGGTTCTAGAGAAAACACCATATATTTT. Protein product: CASSLGSRENTIYF.

The CDR3 sequence: CASSLYRERTEAFF. The CDR3 bases are TGTGCCAGCAGTTTATACAGGGAGAGGACTGAAGCTTTCTTT. V gene TRBV27 combines with J gene TRBJ1-1; maybe TRBD1 (6 bases). V lost 1 base and J lost 5, with 11 bases in between. CDR1 MNHEY and CDR2 SMNVEV come from the germline V gene (reference sequence). The CDR3 is 14 amino acids.

The chain recombines TRBV5-1 with TRBJ2-7; D not resolved. This CDR3 has 12 residues. The germline gives CDR1 SGHRS, CDR2 YFSETQ. V was shortened by 0 bases and J by 3 bases, with 4 bases between the two germline ends. Here the CDR3 DNA reads TGCGCCAGCAGCTTGGGAGGCTACGAGCAGTACTTC. Its translation is CASSLGGYEQYF.

The chain has TRBV4-1 and TRBJ1-1; D unclear. CDR1 is MGHRA, CDR2 YSYEKL, per germline. There are 17 residues in the CDR3. The V end lost 0 bases, the J end lost 0 bases, and 14 bases lay between the germline ends. The CDR3 bases are TGCGCCAGCAGCCAAGATAAGCCAGGCCACATGAACACTGAAGCTTTCTTT. Encoded protein: CASSQDKPGHMNTEAFF.

The chain carries TRBV10-3 and TRBJ2-7; D possibly corresponds to TRBD2 (6 bases). Per the germline V gene, CDR1 is ENHRY and CDR2 is SYGVKD. Trimming shortened V by 4 bases and J by 5 bases, and 9 bases separated the two germline ends. The CDR3 has 12 residues. CDR3 amino acids: CAISGRADEQYF. Written as DNA, the CDR3 is TGTGCCATCAGTGGGAGGGCCGACGAGCAGTACTTC.